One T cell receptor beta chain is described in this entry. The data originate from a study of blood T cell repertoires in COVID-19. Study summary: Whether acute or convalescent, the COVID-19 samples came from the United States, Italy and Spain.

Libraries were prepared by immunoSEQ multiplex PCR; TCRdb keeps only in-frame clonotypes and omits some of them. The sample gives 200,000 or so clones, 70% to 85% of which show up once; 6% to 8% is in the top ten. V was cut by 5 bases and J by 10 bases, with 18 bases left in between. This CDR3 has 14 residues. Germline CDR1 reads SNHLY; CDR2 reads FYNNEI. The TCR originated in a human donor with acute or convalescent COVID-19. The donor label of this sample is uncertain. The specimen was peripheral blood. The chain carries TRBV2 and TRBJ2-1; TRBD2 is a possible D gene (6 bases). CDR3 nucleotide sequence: TGTGCCAGCAGTCGAGAGCCTTTAGCGGCCGAGCAGTTCTTC. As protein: CASSREPLAAEQFF.